A single sample is the source of the 2 T cell receptor beta chains below, sequenced in a study of technical replicates of blood from several donors. Sequencing was performed with immunoSEQ multiplex PCR; in TCRdb, only in-frame clones are kept and a portion is missing. This sample has 84,000 or so clones, with roughly 94% found just once. The sample was T cells isolated from PBMCs. These receptors originate from a human donor in good health.

The V and J genes are TRBV15 and TRBJ1-5; 7 positions match TRBD1. This CDR3 has 16 residues. The ends lost 5 bases at V and 1 base at J; junction bases unmatched: 8. Per the germline V gene, CDR1 is LNHNV and CDR2 is YYDKDF (reference sequence). DNA for the CDR3: TGTGCCACCAGCTGGGGACAGACAGGGAGCAATCAGCCCCAGCATTTT. Protein: CATSWGQTGSNQPQHF.

V usage is TRBV5-4 and J usage is TRBJ1-1; TRBD1 might be the D (6 bases). Germline values: CDR1 SGHNT, CDR2 YYREEE (reference sequence). CDR3 length: 15 residues. V gave up 2 bases and J gave up 2 bases, with 13 bases separating them. For the CDR3, the DNA is TGTGCCAGCAGCTTTGAGGACAGACCTAACACTGAAGCTTTCTTT. As protein: CASSFEDRPNTEAFF.